The clone carrying this TCR beta chain has ten or more counts. TCRbeta library preparation incorporated unique molecular identifiers. Each CDR3 protein is one row after TCRdb ran MiXCR on the PCR reads. The top ten hold around 2.8% of the sample, which has hundreds of thousands of distinct CDR3 sequences, approximately 12% seen once. The data stem from a study of T-cell reconstitution after alpha-beta-depleted transplantation in children. The V end lost 1 base, the J end lost 3 bases, and 15 bases lay between the germline ends. The germline CDR1 and CDR2 sequences are SGHRS and YFSETQ. The CDR3 covers 16 residues.

The sequences come from PBMCs from the stem cell graft donor, collected from the stem cell graft. The chain carries TRBV5-1 and TRBJ2-3, with no clear D. This receptor was obtained from a human donor who donated a stem cell graft to a child with acute lymphoblastic leukemia. In DNA, the CDR3 is TGCGCCAGCAGCTTGTCGTCATCTGTCGGGACAGATACGCAGTATTTT. As protein: CASSLSSSVGTDTQYF.